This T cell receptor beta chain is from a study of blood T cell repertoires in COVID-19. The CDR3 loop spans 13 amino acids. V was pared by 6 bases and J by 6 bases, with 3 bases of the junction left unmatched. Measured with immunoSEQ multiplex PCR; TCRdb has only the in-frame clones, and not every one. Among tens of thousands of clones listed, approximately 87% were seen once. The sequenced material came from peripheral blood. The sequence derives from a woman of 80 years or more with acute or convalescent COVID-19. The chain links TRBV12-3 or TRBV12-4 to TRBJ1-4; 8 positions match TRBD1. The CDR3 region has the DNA TGTGCCAGCAGGACAGGGGATTATGAAAAACTGTTTTTT. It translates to CASRTGDYEKLFF.